This TCR beta chain is from a study of blood T cell repertoires in COVID-19. Study in general: Sample material is recorded as cDNA or gDNA derived from T cells, B-cell-depleted T cells, or PBMCs.

Germline V gene sequence: CDR1 MGHRA, CDR2 YSYEKL. V shed 1 base and J 7 bases; nucleotides not matched to a gene: 8. The CDR3 covers 16 residues. This clone was seen just once. Study processing details: Nucleated cell number was recorded as an estimate derived from reference gene primer amplification. TCRdb's copy holds only in-frame clones and misses some; the assay was immunoSEQ multiplex PCR. The V and J calls and clone size come from that table; D and trimming were worked out from the DNA. The data contain approximately 180,000 clones, approximately 83% of them seen just once; the ten biggest clones take up approximately 11%.

This clonotype was sampled from a human donor with active or convalescent COVID-19. The donor label of this sample is uncertain. The chain has TRBV4-1 and TRBJ2-5; 11 bases agree with TRBD2. Input material: peripheral blood. Here the CDR3 reads CASSQGETSGGGTQYF. The CDR3 DNA follows: TGCGCCAGCAGCCAAGGGGAAACTAGCGGGGGTGGGACCCAGTACTTC.